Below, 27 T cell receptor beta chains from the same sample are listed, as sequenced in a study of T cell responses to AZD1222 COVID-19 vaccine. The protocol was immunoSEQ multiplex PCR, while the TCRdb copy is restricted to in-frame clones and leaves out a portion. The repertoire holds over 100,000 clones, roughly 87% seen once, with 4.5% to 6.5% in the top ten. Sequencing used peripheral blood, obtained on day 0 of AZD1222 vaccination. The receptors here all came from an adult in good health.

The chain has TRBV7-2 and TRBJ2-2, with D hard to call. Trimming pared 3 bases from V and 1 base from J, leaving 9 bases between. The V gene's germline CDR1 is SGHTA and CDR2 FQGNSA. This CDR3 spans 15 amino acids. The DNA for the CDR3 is TGTGCCAGCAGCTTGGGTCATAGGAACACCGGGGAGCTGTTTTTT. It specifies CASSLGHRNTGELFF.

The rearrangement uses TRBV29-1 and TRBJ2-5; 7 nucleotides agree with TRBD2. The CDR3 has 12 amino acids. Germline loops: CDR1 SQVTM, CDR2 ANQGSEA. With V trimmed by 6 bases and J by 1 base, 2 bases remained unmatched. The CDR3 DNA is TGCAGCGTGGCTAGCGGCCAAGAGACCCAGTACTTC. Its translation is CSVASGQETQYF.

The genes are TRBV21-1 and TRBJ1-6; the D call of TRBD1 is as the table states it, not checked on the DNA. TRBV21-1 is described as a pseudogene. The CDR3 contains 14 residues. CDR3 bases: TGTGCCAGACTCCCCGGACACGAAAATTCACCCCTCCACTTT. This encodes CARLPGHENSPLHF.

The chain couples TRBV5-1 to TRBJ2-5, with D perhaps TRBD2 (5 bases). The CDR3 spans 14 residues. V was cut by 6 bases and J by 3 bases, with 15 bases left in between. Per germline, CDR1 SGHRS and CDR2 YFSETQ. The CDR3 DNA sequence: TGCGCCAGCACCCTGGGAGACTGGGAAGAGACCCAGTACTTC. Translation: CASTLGDWEETQYF.

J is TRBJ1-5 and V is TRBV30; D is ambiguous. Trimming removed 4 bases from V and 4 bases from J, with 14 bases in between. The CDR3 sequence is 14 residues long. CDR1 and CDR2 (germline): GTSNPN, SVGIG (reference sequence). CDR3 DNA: TGTGCCTGGACCCCCCGCCTCGCAAATCAGCCCCAGCATTTT. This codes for CAWTPRLANQPQHF.

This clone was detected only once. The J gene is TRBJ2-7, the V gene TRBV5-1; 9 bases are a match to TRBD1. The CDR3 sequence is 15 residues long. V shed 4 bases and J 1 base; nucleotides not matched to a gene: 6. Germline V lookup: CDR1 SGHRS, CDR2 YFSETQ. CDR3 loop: CASSVLGTGSYEQYF. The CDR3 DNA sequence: TGCGCCAGCAGCGTCCTCGGGACAGGGTCCTACGAGCAGTACTTC.

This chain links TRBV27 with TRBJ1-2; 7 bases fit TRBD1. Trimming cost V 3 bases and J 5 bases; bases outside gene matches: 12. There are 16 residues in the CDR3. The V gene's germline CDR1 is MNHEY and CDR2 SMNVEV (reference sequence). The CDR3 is CASSFAPRGAAYGYTF. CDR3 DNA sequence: TGTGCCAGCAGTTTCGCCCCCAGGGGGGCCGCGTATGGCTACACCTTC.

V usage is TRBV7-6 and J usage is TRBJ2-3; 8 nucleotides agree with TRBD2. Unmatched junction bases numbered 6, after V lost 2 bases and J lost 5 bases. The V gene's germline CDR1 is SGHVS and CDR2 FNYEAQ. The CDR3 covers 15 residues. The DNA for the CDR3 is TGTGCCAGCAGCTTAACCCACGGGAGGGTAGATACGCAGTATTTT. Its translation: CASSLTHGRVDTQYF.

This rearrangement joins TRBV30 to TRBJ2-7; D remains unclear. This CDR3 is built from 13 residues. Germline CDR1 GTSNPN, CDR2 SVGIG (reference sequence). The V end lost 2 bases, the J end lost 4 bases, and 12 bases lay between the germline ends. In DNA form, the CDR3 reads TGTGCCTGGAGTCGAGCGATCGATTACGAGCAGTACTTC. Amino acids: CAWSRAIDYEQYF.

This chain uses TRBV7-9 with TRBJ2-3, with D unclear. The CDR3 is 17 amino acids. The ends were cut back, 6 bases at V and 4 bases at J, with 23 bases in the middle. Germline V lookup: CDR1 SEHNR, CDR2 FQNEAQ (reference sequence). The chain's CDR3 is CASRATDTNAGADTQYF. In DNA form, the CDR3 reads TGTGCCAGCAGGGCGACCGACACAAACGCAGGAGCAGATACGCAGTATTTT.

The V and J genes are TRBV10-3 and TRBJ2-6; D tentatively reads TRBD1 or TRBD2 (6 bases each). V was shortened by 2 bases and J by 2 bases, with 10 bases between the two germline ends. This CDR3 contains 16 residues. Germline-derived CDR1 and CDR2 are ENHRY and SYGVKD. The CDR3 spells CAISETGGAGANVLTF. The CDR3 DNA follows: TGTGCCATCAGTGAGACCGGGGGCGCTGGGGCCAACGTCCTGACTTTC.

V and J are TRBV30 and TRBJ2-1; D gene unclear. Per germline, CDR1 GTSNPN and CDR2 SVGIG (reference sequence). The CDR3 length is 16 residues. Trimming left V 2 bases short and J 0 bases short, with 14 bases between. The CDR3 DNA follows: TGTGCCTGGAGTCCTGACCCGCGGAGCTCCTACAATGAGCAGTTCTTC. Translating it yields CAWSPDPRSSYNEQFF.

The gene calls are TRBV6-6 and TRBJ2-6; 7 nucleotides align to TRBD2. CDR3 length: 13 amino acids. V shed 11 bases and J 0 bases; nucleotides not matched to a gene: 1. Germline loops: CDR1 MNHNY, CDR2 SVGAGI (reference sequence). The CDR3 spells CAGGDSGANVLTF. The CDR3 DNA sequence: TGTGCCGGGGGGGACTCTGGGGCCAACGTCCTGACTTTC.

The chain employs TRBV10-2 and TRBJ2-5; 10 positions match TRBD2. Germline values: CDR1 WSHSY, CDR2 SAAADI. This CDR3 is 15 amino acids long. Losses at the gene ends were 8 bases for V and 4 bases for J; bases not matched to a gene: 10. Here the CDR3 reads CASDRKREGRETQYF. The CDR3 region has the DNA TGCGCCAGCGACAGAAAGCGGGAGGGGCGAGAGACCCAGTACTTC.

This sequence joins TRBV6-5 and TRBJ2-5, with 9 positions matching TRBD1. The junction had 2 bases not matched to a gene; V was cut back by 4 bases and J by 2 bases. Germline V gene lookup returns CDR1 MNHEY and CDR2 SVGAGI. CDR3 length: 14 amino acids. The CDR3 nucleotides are TGTGCCAGCAGTTTCGACAGGGGGCAAGAGACCCAGTACTTC. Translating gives CASSFDRGQETQYF.

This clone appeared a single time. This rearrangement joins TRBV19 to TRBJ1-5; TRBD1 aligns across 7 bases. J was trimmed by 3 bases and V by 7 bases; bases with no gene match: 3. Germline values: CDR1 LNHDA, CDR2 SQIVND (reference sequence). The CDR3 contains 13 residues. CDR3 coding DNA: TGTGCCAGTACCGACAGGGACAATCAGCCCCAGCATTTT. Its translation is CASTDRDNQPQHF.

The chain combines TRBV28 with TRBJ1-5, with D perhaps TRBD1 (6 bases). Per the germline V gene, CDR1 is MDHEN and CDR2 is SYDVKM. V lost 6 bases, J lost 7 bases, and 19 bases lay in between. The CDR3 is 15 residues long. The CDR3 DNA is TGTGCCAGCAGGCTACAGGGTAACGATGGACAGCCCCAGCATTTT. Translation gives CASRLQGNDGQPQHF.

CDR3 region: CASSRSPRDEKLFF. The CDR3 DNA reads TGTGCCAGCAGTCGCTCACCCCGGGACGAAAAACTGTTTTTT. The chain recombines TRBV28 with TRBJ1-4; TRBD1 is a possible D gene (5 bases). CDR3 length: 14 amino acids. V lost 5 bases, J lost 8 bases, and 15 bases lay in between. Germline V lookup: CDR1 MDHEN, CDR2 SYDVKM.

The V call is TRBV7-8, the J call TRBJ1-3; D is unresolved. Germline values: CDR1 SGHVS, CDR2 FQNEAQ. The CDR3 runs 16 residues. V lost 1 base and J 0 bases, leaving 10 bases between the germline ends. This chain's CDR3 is CASSLGSRSSGNTIYF. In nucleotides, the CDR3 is TGTGCCAGCAGCTTAGGATCGAGGAGCTCTGGAAACACCATATATTTT.

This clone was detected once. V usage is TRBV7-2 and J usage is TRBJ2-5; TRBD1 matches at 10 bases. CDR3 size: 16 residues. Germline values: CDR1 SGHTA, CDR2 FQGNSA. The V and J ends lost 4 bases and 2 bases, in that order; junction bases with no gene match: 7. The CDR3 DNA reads TGTGCCAGCAGCTACTGGACAGGGGGACCGCAAGAGACCCAGTACTTC. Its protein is CASSYWTGGPQETQYF.

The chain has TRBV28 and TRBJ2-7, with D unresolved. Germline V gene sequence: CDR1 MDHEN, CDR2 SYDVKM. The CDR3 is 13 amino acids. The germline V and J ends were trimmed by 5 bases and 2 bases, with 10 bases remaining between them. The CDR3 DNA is TGTGCCAGCAGTAACCTTTGGGCCTACGAGCAGTACTTC. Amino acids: CASSNLWAYEQYF.

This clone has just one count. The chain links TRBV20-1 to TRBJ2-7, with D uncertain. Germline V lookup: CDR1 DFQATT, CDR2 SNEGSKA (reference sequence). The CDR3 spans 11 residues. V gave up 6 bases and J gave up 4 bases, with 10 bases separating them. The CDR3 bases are TGCAGTGCCCAAGACCCGTACGAGCAGTACTTC. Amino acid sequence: CSAQDPYEQYF.

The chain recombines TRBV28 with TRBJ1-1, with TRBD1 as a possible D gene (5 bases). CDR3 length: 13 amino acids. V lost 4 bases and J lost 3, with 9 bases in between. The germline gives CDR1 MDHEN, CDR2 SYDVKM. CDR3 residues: CASSWGGDTEAFF. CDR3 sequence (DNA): TGTGCCAGCAGTTGGGGGGGGGACACTGAAGCTTTCTTT.

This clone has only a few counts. The CDR3 region has the DNA TGCGCCAGCAGCTTGGCGGCACTACCCAGGGCAGATACGCAGTATTTT. Amino acids: CASSLAALPRADTQYF. The V call is TRBV5-1, the J call TRBJ2-3; possible D gene TRBD1, 5 bases. CDR3 size: 16 residues. The germline V and J ends were trimmed by 0 bases and 4 bases, with 15 bases remaining between them. Germline CDR1 reads SGHRS; CDR2 reads YFSETQ.

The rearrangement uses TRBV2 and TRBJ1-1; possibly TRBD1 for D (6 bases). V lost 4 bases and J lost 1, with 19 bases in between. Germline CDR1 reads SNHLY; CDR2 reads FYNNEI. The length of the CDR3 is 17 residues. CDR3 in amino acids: CASSGHRVVTQNTEAFF. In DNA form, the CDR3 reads TGTGCCAGCAGTGGACACAGGGTGGTGACCCAGAACACTGAAGCTTTCTTT. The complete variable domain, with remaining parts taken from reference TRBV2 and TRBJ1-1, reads EPEVTQTPSHQVTQMGQEVILRCVPISNHLYFYWYRQILGQKVEFLVSFYNNEISEKSEIFDDQFSVERPDGSNFTLKIRSTKLEDSAMYFCASSGHRVVTQNTEAFFGQGTRLTVV.

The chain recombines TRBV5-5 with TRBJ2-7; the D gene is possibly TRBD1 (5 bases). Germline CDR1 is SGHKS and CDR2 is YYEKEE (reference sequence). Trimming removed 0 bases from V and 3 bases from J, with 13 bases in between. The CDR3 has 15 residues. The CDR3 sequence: CASSLVWQGNYEQYF. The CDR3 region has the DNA TGTGCCAGCAGCTTGGTTTGGCAGGGTAACTACGAGCAGTACTTC.

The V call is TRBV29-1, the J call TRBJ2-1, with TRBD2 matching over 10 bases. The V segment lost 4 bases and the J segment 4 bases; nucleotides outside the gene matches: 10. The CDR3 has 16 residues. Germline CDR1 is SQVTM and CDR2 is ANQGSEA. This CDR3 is CSVVGPAGGPYNEQFF. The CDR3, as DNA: TGCAGCGTTGTGGGGCCAGCGGGGGGGCCTTACAATGAGCAGTTCTTC.